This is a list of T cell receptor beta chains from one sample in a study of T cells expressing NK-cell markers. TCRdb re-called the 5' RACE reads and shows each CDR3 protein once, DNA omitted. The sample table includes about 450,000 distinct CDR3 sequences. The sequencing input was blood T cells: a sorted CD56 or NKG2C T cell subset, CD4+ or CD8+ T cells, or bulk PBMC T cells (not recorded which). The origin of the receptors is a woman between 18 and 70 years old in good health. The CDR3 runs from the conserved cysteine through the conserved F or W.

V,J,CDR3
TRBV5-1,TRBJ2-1,CASSQTPGTSGKSYNEQFF
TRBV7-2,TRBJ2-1,CASSLAGVGEQFF
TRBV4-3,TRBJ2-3,CASSQETWDTQYF
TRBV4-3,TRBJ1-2,CASSQDWAGNGYTF
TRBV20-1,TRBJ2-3,CSAVDGTSGNTDTQYF
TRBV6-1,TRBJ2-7,CASSEARQGYEQYF
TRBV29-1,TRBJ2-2,CSVVRAAAGVHGELFF
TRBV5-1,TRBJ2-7,CASSLSGGSYEQYF
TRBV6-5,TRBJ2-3,CASSYYRDTTDTQYF
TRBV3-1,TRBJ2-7,CASSPTAGYEQYF
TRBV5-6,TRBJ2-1,CASSLALGTHTLNEQFF
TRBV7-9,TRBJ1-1,CASRTVMNTEAFF
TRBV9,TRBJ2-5,CASSPRLAEETQYF
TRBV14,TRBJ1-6,CASSPGSGNSPLHF
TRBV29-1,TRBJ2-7,CSFRRDRAAGEQYF
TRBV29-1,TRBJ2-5,CSVQLRLHQETQYF
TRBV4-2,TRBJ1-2,CASSQVGRENYGYTF
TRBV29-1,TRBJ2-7,CSVVAETYEQYF
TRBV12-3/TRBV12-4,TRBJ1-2,CASSFGRGSGYTF
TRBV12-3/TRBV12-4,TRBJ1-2,CASSRGGVGYTF
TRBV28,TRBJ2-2,CASRDRDIGELFF
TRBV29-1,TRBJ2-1,CSVKSSGAYNEQFF
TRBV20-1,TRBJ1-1,CSAGREWELNTEAFF
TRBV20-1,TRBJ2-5,CSAPTDIQETQYF
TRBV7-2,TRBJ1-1,CASSLDHRARTEAFF
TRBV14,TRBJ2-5,CASSQEAGRQETQYF
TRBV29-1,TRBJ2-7,CSVVTPVGRALEQYF
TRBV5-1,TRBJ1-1,CASSARDRADTEAFF
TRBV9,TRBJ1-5,CASSVDPGNQPQHF
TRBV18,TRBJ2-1,CASSPMGLALQAYNEQFF
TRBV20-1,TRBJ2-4,CSARDGERERQKNIQYF
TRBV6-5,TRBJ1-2,CASSYVGTAYYGYTF
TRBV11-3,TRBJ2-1,CASSPLPSGSYNEQFF
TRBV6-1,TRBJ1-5,CASSPTGKSNQPQHF
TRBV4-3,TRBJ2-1,CASSRGGVGVNEQFF
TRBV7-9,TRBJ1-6,CASSSWTLYNSPLHF
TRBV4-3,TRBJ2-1,CASSPGGHNEQFF
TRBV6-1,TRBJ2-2,CASNHPSPNTGELFF
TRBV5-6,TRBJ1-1,CASSLESSNTEAFF
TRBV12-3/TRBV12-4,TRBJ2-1,CASTSLRPEEQFF
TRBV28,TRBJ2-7,CASRSWGSSYEQYF
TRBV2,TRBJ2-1,CASAGDREDEQFF
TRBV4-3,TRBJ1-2,CASSPQGQNGYTF
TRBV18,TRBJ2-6,CASSPPTVSGANVLTF
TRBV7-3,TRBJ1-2,CASSPNRGAYGYTF
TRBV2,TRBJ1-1,CASSDRAVPGEAEAFF
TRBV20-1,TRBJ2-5,CSARDRPRRGYQETQYF
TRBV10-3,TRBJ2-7,CAIRKGSEQYF
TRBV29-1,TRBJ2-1,CSVIAGGINEQFF
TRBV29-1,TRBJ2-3,CSPTDSRGTDTQYF
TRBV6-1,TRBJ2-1,CASRIQPSYNEQFF
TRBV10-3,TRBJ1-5,CAISERPGGNQPQHF
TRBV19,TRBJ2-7,CASSIVGGGAWRGEQYF
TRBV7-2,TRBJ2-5,CASSLSGSRGQETQYF
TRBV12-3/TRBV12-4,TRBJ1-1,CASSLGLVMNTEAFF